This TCR beta chain was profiled in a study of long-term antiretroviral therapy in people with HIV. Sequencing relied on immunoSEQ assay v3.0, run at survey level. Here immunoSEQ multiplex PCR was the method, and the copy in TCRdb shows in-frame clones only, minus some. The sample has 22,000 or so clones; roughly 80% are singletons. Prior to DNA extraction, the samples held 1-10 million cryopreserved PBMC. The TCR originated in a man younger than 45 with HIV. The sequenced sample was unsorted PBMCs, obtained less than 6 years after starting antiretroviral therapy.

The CDR3 loop is CASSLRTSGVTDTQYF. CDR3 bases: TGTGCCAGCAGCTTGCGGACTAGCGGGGTCACAGATACGCAGTATTTT. The rearrangement links TRBV12-1 to TRBJ2-3; TRBD2, as called in the table, went unchecked against the DNA. TRBV12-1 is recorded as a pseudogene. The CDR3 sequence is 16 residues long.